The sequence of this T cell receptor beta chain was determined in a study of blood T cell repertoires in COVID-19. About the research overall: The cDNA or gDNA used as material had been derived from T cells, B-cell-depleted T cells, or PBMCs.

In the study's own analysis: Nucleated cell number was recorded as an estimate derived from reference gene primer amplification. Sequenced by immunoSEQ multiplex PCR; TCRdb stores in-frame clones only, minus some. V and J calls and clone size are copied from that table; D and trimming were computed from the DNA. The table includes 200,000 to 250,000 clones, roughly 86% detected once. Followed longitudinally, the Seattle patients had been enrolled during active infection. The sequence derives from a woman aged 45-65 years with COVID-19, enrolled during active disease. Sequencing input: peripheral blood.

The CDR3 sequence: CASSLGTDVYSNQPQHF. The CDR3 DNA follows: TGTGCCAGCAGCTTGGGGACAGACGTTTATAGCAATCAGCCCCAGCATTTT. The chain links TRBV5-6 to TRBJ1-5; possible D gene TRBD1, 6 bases. Germline CDR1 is SGHDT and CDR2 is YYEEEE. This CDR3 spans 17 amino acids. V lost 0 bases, J lost 0 bases, and 13 bases lay in between.